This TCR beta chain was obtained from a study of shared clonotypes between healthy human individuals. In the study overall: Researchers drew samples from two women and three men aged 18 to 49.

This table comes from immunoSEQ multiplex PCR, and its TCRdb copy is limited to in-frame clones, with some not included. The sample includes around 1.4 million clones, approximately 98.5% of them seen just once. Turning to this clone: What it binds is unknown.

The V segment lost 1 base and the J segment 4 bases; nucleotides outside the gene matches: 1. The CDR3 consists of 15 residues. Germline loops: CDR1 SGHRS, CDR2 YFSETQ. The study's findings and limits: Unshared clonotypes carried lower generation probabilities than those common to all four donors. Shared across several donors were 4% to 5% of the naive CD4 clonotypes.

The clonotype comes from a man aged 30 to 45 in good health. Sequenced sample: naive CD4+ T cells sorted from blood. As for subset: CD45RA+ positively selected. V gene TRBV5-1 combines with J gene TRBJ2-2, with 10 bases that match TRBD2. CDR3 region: CASSLSSGGTGELFF. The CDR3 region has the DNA TGCGCCAGCAGCTTGTCTAGCGGGGGCACCGGGGAGCTGTTTTTT.